Shown below are 28 T cell receptor beta chains from a single sample sequenced in a study of blood T cell repertoires in COVID-19. The repertoire was sequenced with immunoSEQ multiplex PCR; TCRdb's copy has only in-frame clones and lacks some. The sample carries roughly 440,000 clones, around 88% recorded once. Sample: peripheral blood. The receptors originated from a woman aged 50 to 65 with COVID-19, enrolled during active disease.

The chain recombines TRBV7-9 with TRBJ1-2; no clear D gene. V shed 0 bases and J shed 5 bases, with 7 bases lying between them. The germline V gene has CDR1 SEHNR and CDR2 FQNEAQ (reference sequence). The CDR3 has 13 residues. This CDR3 reads CASSLAPGYGYTF. CDR3 nucleotide sequence: TGTGCCAGCAGCTTAGCCCCGGGGTATGGCTACACCTTC.

This rearrangement joins TRBV13 to TRBJ1-1, with D maybe TRBD1 (5 bases). Germline V gene sequence: CDR1 PRHDT, CDR2 FYEKMQ (reference sequence). This CDR3 region has 13 residues. V dropped 4 bases and J dropped 2 bases, with 8 bases sitting between them. CDR3 bases: TGTGCCAGCAGCTCGACAGTAAACACTGAAGCTTTCTTT. Protein sequence: CASSSTVNTEAFF.

DNA of the CDR3: TGTGCCAGCAGTTTATATGGAGGACAGGGTAATCAGCCCCAGCATTTT. Protein: CASSLYGGQGNQPQHF. The V and J genes are TRBV28 and TRBJ1-5; 8 bases are a match to TRBD1. V gave up 1 base and J gave up 4 bases; unmatched junction bases: 6. This CDR3 region has 16 residues. Germline assignment: CDR1 MDHEN and CDR2 SYDVKM.

This chain joins TRBV18 and TRBJ1-1; D not certain. Germline-derived CDR1 and CDR2 are KGHSH and LQKENI. Trimming left V 6 bases short and J 6 bases short, with 11 bases between. The CDR3 contains 12 residues. The CDR3 spells CASSLLRAEAFF. CDR3 in DNA: TGTGCCAGCTCCCTACTACGGGCTGAAGCTTTCTTT. Full variable domain (remainder filled in from reference TRBV18 and TRBJ1-1): NAGVMQNPRHLVRRRGQEARLRCSPMKGHSHVYWYRQLPEEGLKFMVYLQKENIIDESGMPKERFSAEFPKEGPSILRIQQVVRGDSAAYFCASSLLRAEAFFGQGTRLTVV.

The chain combines TRBV6-1 with TRBJ2-7, with D tentatively TRBD1 (6 bases). Looked up from germline, CDR1 is MNHNS and CDR2 is SASEGT. Trimming removed 4 bases at V and 2 bases at J, with 21 bases between. The CDR3 is 17 residues long. CDR3 sequence: CASSARRAGVGTYEQYF. DNA of the CDR3: TGTGCCAGCAGTGCCCGCCGGGCAGGGGTAGGAACCTACGAGCAGTACTTC.

Notes on this clone: Distinct nucleotide sequences in the sample also encode this CDR3. The CDR3: CASSGQGSNQPQHF. CDR3 DNA: TGTGCCAGCAGCGGACAGGGATCAAATCAGCCCCAGCATTTT. The chain uses TRBV9 and TRBJ1-5; 7 nucleotides line up with TRBD1. The germline gives CDR1 SGDLS, CDR2 YYNGEE. The CDR3 extends over 14 amino acids. V trimming: 3 bases; J trimming: 4 bases; junction bases outside the gene matches: 4.

The genes are TRBV2 and TRBJ2-1, with 12 bases fitting TRBD2. Germline loops: CDR1 SNHLY, CDR2 FYNNEI. This CDR3 region has 14 residues. V lost 5 bases and J lost 7; bases outside the gene matches: 3. The CDR3: CASSRTSGANEQFF. CDR3 DNA sequence: TGTGCCAGCAGTAGGACTAGCGGGGCAAATGAGCAGTTCTTC.

V usage is TRBV2 and J usage is TRBJ1-1; D may be TRBD1 (6 bases). With 4 bases removed from V and 7 bases from J, the gap between germline ends came to 16 bases. The CDR3 loop spans 14 amino acids. Germline CDR1 is SNHLY and CDR2 is FYNNEI. The CDR3 spells CASSGGGQRDEAFF. DNA for the CDR3: TGTGCCAGCAGTGGGGGGGGGCAACGTGATGAAGCTTTCTTT.

The rearrangement joins TRBV6-5 to TRBJ2-7; D not certain. Germline values: CDR1 MNHEY, CDR2 SVGAGI. CDR3 size: 13 residues. V gave up 5 bases and J gave up 3 bases, with 11 bases separating them. CDR3 region: CASSLQADYEQYF. CDR3 DNA sequence: TGTGCCAGCAGTCTTCAGGCTGACTACGAGCAGTACTTC.

The chain combines TRBV19 with TRBJ1-1, with TRBD1 identical over 7 bases. The CDR3 is 13 residues long. Trimming took 8 bases from V and 2 from J; bases not matched to a gene: 5. Germline CDR1 LNHDA, CDR2 SQIVND (reference sequence). This CDR3 is CASVTGTNTEAFF. The CDR3 DNA reads as TGTGCCAGTGTGACAGGGACAAACACTGAAGCTTTCTTT.

In DNA, the CDR3 is TGTGCCAGCCGGAGAACTCAGGAGGGGTGGGGAAACACCATATATTTT. Translated: CASRRTQEGWGNTIYF. The rearrangement joins TRBV2 to TRBJ1-3; TRBD1 is a possible D gene (5 bases). Germline loops: CDR1 SNHLY, CDR2 FYNNEI. Trimming shortened V by 8 bases and J by 4 bases, and 21 bases separated the two germline ends. The CDR3 contains 16 residues.

The V gene is TRBV6-1, the J gene TRBJ1-2; maybe TRBD1 (6 bases). Trimming left V 3 bases short and J 10 bases short, with 12 bases between. There are 12 residues in the CDR3. CDR1 is MNHNS, CDR2 SASEGT, per germline. CDR3 residues: CASSDGAGAYTF. The CDR3 DNA sequence: TGTGCCAGCAGTGACGGCGCAGGGGCCTACACCTTC.

V and J are TRBV11-2 and TRBJ1-1; 7 positions match TRBD1. The CDR3 runs to 13 residues. CDR1 SGHAT and CDR2 FQNNGV come from the germline V gene. After removal of 6 bases from V and 2 bases from J, the junction contained 3 bases not matched to a gene. CDR3 sequence (DNA): TGTGCCAGCAGTCGGGACAGAAACACTGAAGCTTTCTTT. Its protein product is CASSRDRNTEAFF.

This chain uses TRBV10-3 with TRBJ1-1, with 7 nucleotides matching TRBD1. This CDR3 contains 14 residues. The junction had 5 bases not matched to a gene; V was cut back by 4 bases and J by 3 bases. Germline V lookup: CDR1 ENHRY, CDR2 SYGVKD. CDR3 loop: CAISVGRGDTEAFF. DNA for the CDR3: TGTGCCATCAGTGTTGGCAGGGGGGACACTGAAGCTTTCTTT.

This clone was seen a handful of times. Written as DNA, the CDR3 is TGCGCCAGCAGCCAAGAGGGGCATACGCAGTATTTT. It translates to CASSQEGHTQYF. This chain links TRBV4-1 with TRBJ2-3; a possible D gene is TRBD1 (5 bases). Germline V gene lookup returns CDR1 MGHRA and CDR2 YSYEKL. The length of the CDR3 is 12 residues. V lost 0 bases, J lost 7 bases, and 5 bases lay in between.

This clone was observed a few times. The chain is built from TRBV7-2 and TRBJ1-1; D remains ambiguous. Trimming removed 3 bases at V and 0 bases at J, with 8 bases between. CDR3 length: 14 amino acids. Germline CDR1 SGHTA, CDR2 FQGNSA. The CDR3 DNA sequence: TGTGCCAGCAGCTTCGGGAAGGTGAACACTGAAGCTTTCTTT. This gives the protein CASSFGKVNTEAFF.

This clone was seen a single time. J is TRBJ2-2 and V is TRBV6-6; no reliable D call. The CDR3 totals 14 residues. Trimming pared 0 bases from V and 5 bases from J, leaving 7 bases between. CDR1 is MNHNY, CDR2 SVGAGI, per germline (reference sequence). Written as DNA, the CDR3 is TGTGCCAGCAGTTACTCGTTGAGTACCGGGGAGCTGTTTTTT. It yields the protein CASSYSLSTGELFF.

This chain uses TRBV5-1 with TRBJ1-1; D perhaps matches TRBD1 (5 bases). Germline V gives CDR1 SGHRS, CDR2 YFSETQ. V was pared by 6 bases and J by 3 bases, with 21 bases between. This CDR3 is built from 16 residues. The CDR3 coding sequence is TGCGCCAGCAACCGGGTCGGTGGGGCGCAGGACACTGAAGCTTTCTTT. It yields the protein CASNRVGGAQDTEAFF. The whole variable domain, remainder taken from reference TRBV5-1 and TRBJ1-1, is KAGVTQTPRYLIKTRGQQVTLSCSPISGHRSVSWYQQTPGQGLQFLFEYFSETQRNKGNFPGRFSGRQFSNSRSEMNVSTLELGDSALYLCASNRVGGAQDTEAFFGQGTRLTVV.

This clone was observed a handful of times. The gene calls are TRBV5-1 and TRBJ1-1; D uncertain. The germline V and J ends were trimmed by 5 bases and 1 base, with 12 bases remaining between them. The germline CDR1 and CDR2 sequences are SGHRS and YFSETQ. CDR3 length: 14 residues. The CDR3, as DNA: TGCGCCAGCAGATTTGCAGGTTCGAACACTGAAGCTTTCTTT. Amino acids: CASRFAGSNTEAFF.

The J gene is TRBJ1-5, the V gene TRBV7-9, with D perhaps TRBD1 (6 bases). Between the trimmed V and J ends, which lost 0 bases and 2 bases, there was a span of 11 bases. The CDR3 is 16 residues long. CDR1 SEHNR and CDR2 FQNEAQ come from the germline V gene (reference sequence). The CDR3 region has the DNA TGTGCCAGCAGCTTAGCGGGGGGGCTAGGCAATCAGCCCCAGCATTTT. Its translation: CASSLAGGLGNQPQHF. The whole variable domain, remainder taken from reference TRBV7-9 and TRBJ1-5, is DTGVSQNPRHKITKRGQNVTFRCDPISEHNRLYWYRQTLGQGPEFLTYFQNEAQLEKSRLLSDRFSAERPKGSFSTLEIQRTEQGDSAMYLCASSLAGGLGNQPQHFGDGTRLSIL.

J is TRBJ2-1 and V is TRBV6-5; the match to TRBD2 covers 9 bases. V was pared by 0 bases and J by 7 bases, with 7 bases of the junction left unmatched. The CDR3 totals 16 residues. CDR1 and CDR2 from the germline V gene are MNHEY and SVGAGI. CDR3 sequence: CASSYSIAAGGNEQFF. The CDR3 DNA reads as TGTGCCAGCAGTTACTCGATTGCAGCGGGGGGAAATGAGCAGTTCTTC.

The rearrangement uses TRBV2 and TRBJ1-3; tentative D call: TRBD1 (5 bases). The CDR3 totals 16 residues. Germline lookup yields CDR1 SNHLY and CDR2 FYNNEI. The ends were cut back, 6 bases at V and 0 bases at J, with 15 bases in the middle. Here the CDR3 DNA reads TGTGCCAGCAGAGAAAGACAGAGCTCCTCTGGAAACACCATATATTTT. It encodes CASRERQSSSGNTIYF.

This clone was seen just once. This rearrangement joins TRBV6-5 to TRBJ2-5, with a weak D call TRBD2 (6 bases). The CDR3 length is 15 residues. The germline V and J ends were trimmed by 8 bases and 2 bases, with 18 bases remaining between them. Germline CDR1 and CDR2: MNHEY and SVGAGI. This chain's CDR3 is CASYEAGRPQETQYF. DNA for the CDR3: TGTGCCAGCTACGAGGCGGGGCGGCCTCAAGAGACCCAGTACTTC.

The V gene is TRBV6-5, the J gene TRBJ1-1; perhaps TRBD1 as D (6 bases). The germline CDR1 and CDR2 sequences are MNHEY and SVGAGI. V was pared by 5 bases and J by 5 bases, with 15 bases between. The CDR3 length is 14 residues. The CDR3 sequence is CASSRGGLRTEAFF. CDR3 DNA: TGTGCCAGCAGTAGGGGGGGGCTCCGGACTGAAGCTTTCTTT.

This chain connects TRBV30 to TRBJ2-2; a weak D match, TRBD1 (5 bases). The CDR3 is 16 amino acids. The germline V and J ends were trimmed by 2 bases and 6 bases, with 19 bases remaining between them. The germline V gene has CDR1 GTSNPN and CDR2 SVGIG (reference sequence). The CDR3, as DNA: TGTGCCTGGAGTTCCTTAGCCAACAGGTATCCCGGGGAGCTGTTTTTT. It codes for CAWSSLANRYPGELFF.

The rearrangement joins TRBV11-2 to TRBJ2-5; TRBD1 aligns across 12 bases. Germline V lookup: CDR1 SGHAT, CDR2 FQNNGV. J lost 6 bases, V lost 2 bases, and 16 bases had no gene match. The CDR3 loop spans 19 amino acids. The CDR3 reads CASSLLRGMGQGAWKTQYF. CDR3 in DNA: TGTGCCAGCAGCTTATTAAGGGGGATGGGACAGGGGGCTTGGAAGACCCAGTACTTC.

This clone was seen only once. The chain joins TRBV18 to TRBJ1-2; the D is unclear. The length of the CDR3 is 13 residues. Germline V gene data show CDR1 as KGHSH and CDR2 as LQKENI. V gave up 5 bases and J gave up 5 bases, with 12 bases separating them. Here the CDR3 DNA reads TGTGCCAGCTCAGGGCAACAGCTTTATGGCTACACCTTC. Its translation is CASSGQQLYGYTF.

Turning to this clone: Additional DNA sequences in this sample encode the identical CDR3. The V gene is TRBV9, the J gene TRBJ1-2; 9 bases map to TRBD1. This CDR3 is 13 amino acids long. V dropped 3 bases and J dropped 5; count of bases not matched to a gene: 2. Germline V gene sequence: CDR1 SGDLS, CDR2 YYNGEE. The CDR3 here is CASSGTGVYGYTF. The CDR3 DNA sequence: TGTGCCAGCAGCGGGACAGGGGTTTATGGCTACACCTTC.